Given below is one T cell receptor beta chain in context. This specimen belongs to a study of cytomegalovirus exposure and HLA in healthy donors. Only in-frame clones appear in the TCRdb table, and some are missing; sequencing was by immunoSEQ multiplex PCR. This table has approximately 220,000 clones, around 87% appearing once. CDR1 is LNHDA and CDR2 is SQIVND in the germline V gene (reference sequence). The CDR3 extends over 14 amino acids. J gave up 3 bases and V 10 bases, and 12 bases lay outside the gene matches. What was sequenced was PBMCs. V gene TRBV19 combines with J gene TRBJ2-7; TRBD1 aligns across 7 bases. The source is a man younger than 35 in good health and CMV-seronegative. For the CDR3, the DNA is TGTGCCACCAGCAACAGGGGACCCTACTACGAGCAGTACTTC. Translating it yields CATSNRGPYYEQYF.